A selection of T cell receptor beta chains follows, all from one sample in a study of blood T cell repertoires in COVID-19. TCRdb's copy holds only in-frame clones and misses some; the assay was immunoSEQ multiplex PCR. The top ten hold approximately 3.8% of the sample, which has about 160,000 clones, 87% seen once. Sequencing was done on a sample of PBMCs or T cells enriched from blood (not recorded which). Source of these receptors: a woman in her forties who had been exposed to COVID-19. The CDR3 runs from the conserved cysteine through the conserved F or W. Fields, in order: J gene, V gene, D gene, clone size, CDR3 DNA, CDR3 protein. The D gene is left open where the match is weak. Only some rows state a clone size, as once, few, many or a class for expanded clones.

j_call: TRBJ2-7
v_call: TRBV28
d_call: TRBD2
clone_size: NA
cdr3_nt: TGTGCCAGCAGACCCGCCGGTGATGCGGGAGGATACGAGCAGTACTTC
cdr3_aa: CASRPAGDAGGYEQYF

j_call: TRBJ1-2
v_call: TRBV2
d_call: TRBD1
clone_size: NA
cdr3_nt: TGTGCCAGCAGTGAGGGACAGACGGGAAGCTACACCTTC
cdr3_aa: CASSEGQTGSYTF

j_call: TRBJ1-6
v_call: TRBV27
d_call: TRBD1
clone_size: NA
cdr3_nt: TGTGCCAGCGGGGACAGCTATAATTCACCCCTCCACTTT
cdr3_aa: CASGDSYNSPLHF

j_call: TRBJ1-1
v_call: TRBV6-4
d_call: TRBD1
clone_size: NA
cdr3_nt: TGTGCCAGCAGGAGGACAGGGGGCGTGGGCACTGAAGCTTTCTTT
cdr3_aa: CASRRTGGVGTEAFF

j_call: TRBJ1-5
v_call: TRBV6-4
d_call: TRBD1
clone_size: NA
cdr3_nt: TGTGCCAGTATTGTAAACAGGGGGCTGGGCAATCAGCCCCAGCATTTT
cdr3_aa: CASIVNRGLGNQPQHF

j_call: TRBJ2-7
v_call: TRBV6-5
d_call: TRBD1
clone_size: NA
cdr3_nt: TGTGCCAGCAGGACAGGGGCCCAGCAGTACTTC
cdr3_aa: CASRTGAQQYF

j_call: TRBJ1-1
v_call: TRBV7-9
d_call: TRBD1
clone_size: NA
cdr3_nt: TGTGCCAGCAGCTTACCGGGACAGAAGAACACTGAAGCTTTCTTT
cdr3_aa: CASSLPGQKNTEAFF

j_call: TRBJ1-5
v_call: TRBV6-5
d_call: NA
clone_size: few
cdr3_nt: TGTGCCAGCAGTTACTCGGGGAGGGCCAATCAGCCCCAGCATTTT
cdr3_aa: CASSYSGRANQPQHF

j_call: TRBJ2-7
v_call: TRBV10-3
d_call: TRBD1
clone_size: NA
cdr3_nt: TGTGCCATCAGTGGCCGGACAGGGGGAGGGGACGAGCAGTACTTC
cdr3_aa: CAISGRTGGGDEQYF

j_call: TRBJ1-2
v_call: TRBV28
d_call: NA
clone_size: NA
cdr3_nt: TGTGCCAGCAGACTAACGGAGGGCTATGGCTACACCTTC
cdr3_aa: CASRLTEGYGYTF

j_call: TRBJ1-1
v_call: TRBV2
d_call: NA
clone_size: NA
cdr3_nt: TGTGCCAGCAGTTCAGGGGTAGCTGAAGCTTTCTTT
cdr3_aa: CASSSGVAEAFF

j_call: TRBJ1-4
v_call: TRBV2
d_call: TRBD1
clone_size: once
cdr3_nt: TGTGCCACCGACAGGGGGCAAAGGAGTGAAAAACTGTTTTTT
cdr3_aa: CATDRGQRSEKLFF

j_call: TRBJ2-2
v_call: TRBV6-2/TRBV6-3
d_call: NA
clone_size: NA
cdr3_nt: TGTGCCAGCAGTCAAGCCCCGGGACAAAGGGAGCTGTTTTTT
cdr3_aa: CASSQAPGQRELFF

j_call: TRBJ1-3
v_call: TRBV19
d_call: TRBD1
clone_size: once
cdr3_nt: TGTGCCAGTAATCCGGGACAGGTCTTTGGAAACACCATATATTTT
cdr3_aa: CASNPGQVFGNTIYF

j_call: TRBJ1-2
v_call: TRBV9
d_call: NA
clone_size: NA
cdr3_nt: TGTGCCAGCAGCGTAGCTGAGGAAAGTGGCTACACCTTC
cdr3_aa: CASSVAEESGYTF

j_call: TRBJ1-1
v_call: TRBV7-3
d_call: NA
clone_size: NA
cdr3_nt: TGTGCCAGCAGCTCGGATACAGGCTGGGCTTTCTTT
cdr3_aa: CASSSDTGWAFF

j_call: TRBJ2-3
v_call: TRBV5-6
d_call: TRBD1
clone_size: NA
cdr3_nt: TGTGCCAGCAGCGGACCGGGACAGGGGCCCCGTGGATACACAGATACGCAGTATTTT
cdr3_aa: CASSGPGQGPRGYTDTQYF

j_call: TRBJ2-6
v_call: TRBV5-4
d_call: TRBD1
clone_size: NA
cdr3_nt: TGTGCCAGCAGCCCGGGACAGGGGGGCGCTTTGGCCAACGTCCTGACTTTC
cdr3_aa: CASSPGQGGALANVLTF

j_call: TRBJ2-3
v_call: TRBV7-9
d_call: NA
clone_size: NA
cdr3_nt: TGTGCCAGCAGCTTACAGACCGGGACTGGGCAATTACGGCAGTATTTT
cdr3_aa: CASSLQTGTGQLRQYF

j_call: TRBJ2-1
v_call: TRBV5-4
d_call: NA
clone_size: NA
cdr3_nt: TGTGCCAGCAGCTTGGAGGCCCGGGGGGCGAACAATGAGCAGTTCTTC
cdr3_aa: CASSLEARGANNEQFF

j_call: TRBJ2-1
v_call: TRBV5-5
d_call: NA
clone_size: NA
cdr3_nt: TGTGCCAGCAGCTTGGCACTCGGGGCAGGGGGGAATGAGCAGTTCTTC
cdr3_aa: CASSLALGAGGNEQFF

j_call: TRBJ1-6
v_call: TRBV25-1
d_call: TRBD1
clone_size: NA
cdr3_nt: TGTGCCAGCAGTGAATACGCAGGGGGTGATTCACCCCTCCACTTT
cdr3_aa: CASSEYAGGDSPLHF

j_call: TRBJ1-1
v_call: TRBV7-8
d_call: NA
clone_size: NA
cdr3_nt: TGTGCCAGCAGCTTAGGCGTCCTGAACACTGAAGCTTTCTTT
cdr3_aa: CASSLGVLNTEAFF

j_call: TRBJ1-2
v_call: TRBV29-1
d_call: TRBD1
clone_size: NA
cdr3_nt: TGCAGCGGCGGACAGGGAGGCTATGGCTACACCTTC
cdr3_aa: CSGGQGGYGYTF

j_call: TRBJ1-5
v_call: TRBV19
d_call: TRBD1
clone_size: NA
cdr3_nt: TGTGCCAGTAGTTTACGACAGGGTAAGATTGGAAGCAATCAGCCCCAGCATTTT
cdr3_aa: CASSLRQGKIGSNQPQHF

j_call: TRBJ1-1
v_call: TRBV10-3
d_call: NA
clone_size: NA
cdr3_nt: TGTGCCATCACCGTCGGCGGGAACACTGAAGCTTTCTTT
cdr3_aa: CAITVGGNTEAFF

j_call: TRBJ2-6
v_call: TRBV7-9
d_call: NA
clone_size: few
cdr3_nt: TGTGCCAGCAGTTCACTCTCTGGGGCCAACGTCCTGACTTTC
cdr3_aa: CASSSLSGANVLTF

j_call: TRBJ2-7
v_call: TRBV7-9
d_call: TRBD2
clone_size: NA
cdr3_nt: TGTGCCAGCAGCCTCACCCTAGCCGGGACTAAGGGCGAGCAGTACTTC
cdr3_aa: CASSLTLAGTKGEQYF

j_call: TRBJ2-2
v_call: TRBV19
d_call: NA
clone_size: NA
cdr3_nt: TGTGCCAGTAGTATCTCGGGGGTGAACACCGGGGAGCTGTTTTTT
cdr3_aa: CASSISGVNTGELFF

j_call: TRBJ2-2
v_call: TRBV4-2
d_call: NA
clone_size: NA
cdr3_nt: TGTGCCAGCAGCCAAGGTGGACACAGGGACCCCGGGGAGCTGTTTTTT
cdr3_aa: CASSQGGHRDPGELFF

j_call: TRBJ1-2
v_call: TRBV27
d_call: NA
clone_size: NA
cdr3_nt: TGTGCCAGCAGTTTAAATCTTCGGGGAGTGAGTAACTATGGCTACACCTTC
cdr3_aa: CASSLNLRGVSNYGYTF

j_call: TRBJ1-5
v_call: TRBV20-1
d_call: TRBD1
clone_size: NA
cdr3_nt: TGCAGTGCTAGTGGACAGGGAAACAATCAGCCCCAGCATTTT
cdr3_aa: CSASGQGNNQPQHF